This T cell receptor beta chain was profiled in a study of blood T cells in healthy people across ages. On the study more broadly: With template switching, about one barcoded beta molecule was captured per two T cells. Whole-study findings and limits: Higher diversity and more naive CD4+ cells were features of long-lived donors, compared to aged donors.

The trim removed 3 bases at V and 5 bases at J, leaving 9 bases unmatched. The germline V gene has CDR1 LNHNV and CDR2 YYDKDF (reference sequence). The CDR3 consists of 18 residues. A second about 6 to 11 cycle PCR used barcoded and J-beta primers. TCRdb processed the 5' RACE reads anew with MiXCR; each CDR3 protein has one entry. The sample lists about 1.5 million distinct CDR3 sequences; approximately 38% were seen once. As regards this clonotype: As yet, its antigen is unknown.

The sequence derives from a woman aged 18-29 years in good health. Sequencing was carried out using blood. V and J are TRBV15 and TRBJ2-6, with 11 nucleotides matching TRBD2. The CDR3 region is CATSSAGLAGGRANVLTF. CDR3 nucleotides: TGTGCCACCAGCAGTGCAGGCCTAGCGGGAGGTAGGGCCAACGTCCTGACTTTC. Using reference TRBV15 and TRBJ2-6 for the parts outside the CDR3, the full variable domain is DAMVIQNPRYQVTQFGKPVTLSCSQTLNHNVMYWYQQKSSQAPKLLFHYYDKDFNNEADTPDNFQSRRPNTSFCFLDIRSPGLGDTAMYLCATSSAGLAGGRANVLTFGAGSRLTVL.